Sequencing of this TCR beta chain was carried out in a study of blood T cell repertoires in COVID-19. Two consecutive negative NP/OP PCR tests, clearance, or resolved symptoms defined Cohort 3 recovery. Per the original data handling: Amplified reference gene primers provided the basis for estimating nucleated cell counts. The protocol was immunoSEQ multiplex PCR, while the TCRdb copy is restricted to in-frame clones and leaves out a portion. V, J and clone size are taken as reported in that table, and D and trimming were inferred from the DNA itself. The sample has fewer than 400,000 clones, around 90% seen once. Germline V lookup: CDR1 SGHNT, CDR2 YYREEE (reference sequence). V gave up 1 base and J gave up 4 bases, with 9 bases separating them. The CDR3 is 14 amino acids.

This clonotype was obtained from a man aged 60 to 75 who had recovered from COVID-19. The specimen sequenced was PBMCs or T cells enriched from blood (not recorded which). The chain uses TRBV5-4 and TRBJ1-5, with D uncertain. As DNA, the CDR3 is TGTGCCAGCAGCTTGTTTGGCCCTAATCAGCCCCAGCATTTT. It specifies CASSLFGPNQPQHF.